The 7 T cell receptor beta chains given below trace back to one sample, sequenced in a study of blood T cells in healthy people across ages. A sample-barcoded 5' primer and a J-beta primer mix were used in a second PCR of about 7 to 12 cycles. TCRdb reprocessed the 5' RACE reads via MiXCR and lists one record per CDR3 protein. Found here are just under 750,000 distinct CDR3 sequences, 22% of them singletons; the top ten hold 20% to 25%. The sequenced material came from blood. The receptors come from a man between 65 and 80 years old in good health.

V is TRBV5-1 and J is TRBJ2-2, with TRBD1 as a possible D gene (6 bases). Per germline, CDR1 SGHRS and CDR2 YFSETQ. Trimming took off 3 bases at V and 3 bases at J, with 12 bases between the two ends. This CDR3 region has 15 residues. The CDR3 DNA follows: TGCGCCAGCAGCTCGTCACAGGGCCACACCGGGGAGCTGTTTTTT. It is translated as CASSSSQGHTGELFF.

This clonotype has a handful of counts. CDR3 in DNA: TGTGCCAGCACTACCGGGACAGGGGTCGAGCAGTACTTC. Residues: CASTTGTGVEQYF. The chain links TRBV28 to TRBJ2-5; 10 bases are shared with TRBD1. The J call may be in error: the DNA end matches TRBJ2-7 better. The CDR3 totals 13 residues. The V gene's germline CDR1 is MDHEN and CDR2 SYDVKM.

The chain uses TRBV5-1 and TRBJ2-1; 11 nucleotides agree with TRBD1. Germline V CDR1 and CDR2: SGHRS, YFSETQ. The CDR3 runs to 18 residues. V shed 3 bases, J shed 4 bases, and the junction held 12 bases outside the gene matches. The DNA of the CDR3 is TGCGCCAGCAGCTCGGGACAGGGGGTAGAGGGGCCATACAATGAGCAGTTCTTC. It encodes CASSSGQGVEGPYNEQFF.

This clonotype was counted a few times. V gene TRBV12-3 or TRBV12-4 combines with J gene TRBJ1-5, with 8 nucleotides matching TRBD1. The CDR3 has 14 residues. The junction had 2 bases not matched to a gene; V was cut back by 6 bases and J by 1 base. DNA for the CDR3: TGTGCCAGCAGACAGGGGGGAAGCAATCAGCCCCAGCATTTT. Translation: CASRQGGSNQPQHF.

The chain recombines TRBV30 with TRBJ1-5; D might be TRBD1 (5 bases). The V gene's germline CDR1 is GTSNPN and CDR2 SVGIG (reference sequence). V gave up 2 bases and J gave up 6 bases, with 17 bases separating them. The CDR3 has 15 residues. CDR3 bases: TGTGCCTGGAGTCTGCCGGGGGATCGGGCTCAGCCCCAGCATTTT. Translated, it gives CAWSLPGDRAQPQHF.

The chain joins TRBV11-3 to TRBJ2-5, with 9 bases fitting TRBD1. TRBJ2-7 matches the DNA end more closely, so the J call is doubtful. The CDR3 contains 16 residues. Germline values: CDR1 SGHNT, CDR2 YENEEA. The chain's CDR3 is CASSLERQGGGDEQYV. The DNA of the CDR3 is TGTGCCAGCAGCTTAGAACGACAGGGGGGTGGGGACGAGCAGTACGTC.

The CDR3 loop reads CASSLGASFETQYF. CDR3 nucleotides: TGTGCCAGCAGCTTGGGGGCTAGCTTTGAGACCCAGTACTTC. This rearrangement joins TRBV5-6 to TRBJ2-5, with D possibly TRBD2 on 5 matching bases. This CDR3 has 14 amino acids. CDR1 is SGHDT and CDR2 is YYEEEE in the germline V gene. V lost 0 bases and J 5 bases, leaving 11 bases between the germline ends.